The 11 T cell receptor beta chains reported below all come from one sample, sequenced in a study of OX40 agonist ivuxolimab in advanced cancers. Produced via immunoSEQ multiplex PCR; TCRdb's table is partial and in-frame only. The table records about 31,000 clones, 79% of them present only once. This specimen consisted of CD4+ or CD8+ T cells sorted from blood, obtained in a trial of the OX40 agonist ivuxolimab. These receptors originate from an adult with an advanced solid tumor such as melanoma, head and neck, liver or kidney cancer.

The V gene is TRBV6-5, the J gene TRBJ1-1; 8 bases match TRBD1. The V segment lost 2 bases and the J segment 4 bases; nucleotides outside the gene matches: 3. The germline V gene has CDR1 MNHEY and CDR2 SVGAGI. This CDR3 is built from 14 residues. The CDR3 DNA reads TGTGCCAGCAGTTACGACAGGGGTATCACTGAAGCTTTCTTT. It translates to CASSYDRGITEAFF.

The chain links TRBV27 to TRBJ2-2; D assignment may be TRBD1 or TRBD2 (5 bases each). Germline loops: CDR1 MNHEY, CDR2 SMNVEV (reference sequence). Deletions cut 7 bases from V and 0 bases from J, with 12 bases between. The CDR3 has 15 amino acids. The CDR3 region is CASKPGPSNTGELFF. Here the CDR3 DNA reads TGTGCCAGCAAGCCGGGACCCTCGAACACCGGGGAGCTGTTTTTT.

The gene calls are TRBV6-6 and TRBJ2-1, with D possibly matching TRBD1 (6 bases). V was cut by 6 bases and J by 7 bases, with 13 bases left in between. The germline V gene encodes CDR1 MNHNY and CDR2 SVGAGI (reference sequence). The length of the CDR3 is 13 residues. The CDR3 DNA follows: TGTGCCAGCAGCCTCATGAGGGGGAATGAGCAGTTCTTC. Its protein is CASSLMRGNEQFF.

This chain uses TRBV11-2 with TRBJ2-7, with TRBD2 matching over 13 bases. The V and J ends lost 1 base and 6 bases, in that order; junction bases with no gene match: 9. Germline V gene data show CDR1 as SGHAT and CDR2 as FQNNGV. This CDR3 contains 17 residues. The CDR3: CASSLVPGLAGVFEQYF. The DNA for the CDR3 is TGTGCCAGCAGCTTAGTTCCCGGACTAGCGGGGGTTTTCGAGCAGTACTTC.

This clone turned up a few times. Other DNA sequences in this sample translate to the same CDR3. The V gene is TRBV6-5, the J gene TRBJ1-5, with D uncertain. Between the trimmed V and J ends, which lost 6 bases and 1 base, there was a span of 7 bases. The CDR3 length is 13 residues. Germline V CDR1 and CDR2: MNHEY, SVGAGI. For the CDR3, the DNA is TGTGCCAGCAGGATGGCAAGCAATCAGCCCCAGCATTTT. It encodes CASRMASNQPQHF.

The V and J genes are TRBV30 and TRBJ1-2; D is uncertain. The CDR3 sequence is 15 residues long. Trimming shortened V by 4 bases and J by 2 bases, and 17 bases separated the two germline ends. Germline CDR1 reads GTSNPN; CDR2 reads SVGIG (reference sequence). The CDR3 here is CAWNPSGRKNYGYTF. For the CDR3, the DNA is TGTGCCTGGAACCCGTCAGGCAGAAAGAACTATGGCTACACCTTC.

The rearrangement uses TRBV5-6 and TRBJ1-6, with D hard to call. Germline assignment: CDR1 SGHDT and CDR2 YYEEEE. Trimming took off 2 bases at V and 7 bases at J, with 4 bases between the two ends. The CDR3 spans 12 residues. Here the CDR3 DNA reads TGTGCCAGCAGCTTTGTGAATTCACCCCTCCACTTT. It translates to CASSFVNSPLHF.

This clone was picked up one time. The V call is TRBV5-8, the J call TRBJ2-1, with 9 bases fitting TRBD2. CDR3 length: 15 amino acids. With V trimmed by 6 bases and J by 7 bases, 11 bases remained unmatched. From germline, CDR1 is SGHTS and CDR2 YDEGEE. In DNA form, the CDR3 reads TGTGCCAGCATCCCCGGGACTAGCTGGAGGAATGAGCAGTTCTTC. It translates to CASIPGTSWRNEQFF.

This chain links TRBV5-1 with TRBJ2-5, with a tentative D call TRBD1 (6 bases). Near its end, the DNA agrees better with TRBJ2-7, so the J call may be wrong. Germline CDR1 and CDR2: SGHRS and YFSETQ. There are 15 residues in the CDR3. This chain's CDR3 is CASSTRTGFSYEQYF. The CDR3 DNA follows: TGCGCCAGCAGCACGCGTACAGGGTTCTCCTACGAGCAGTACTTC.

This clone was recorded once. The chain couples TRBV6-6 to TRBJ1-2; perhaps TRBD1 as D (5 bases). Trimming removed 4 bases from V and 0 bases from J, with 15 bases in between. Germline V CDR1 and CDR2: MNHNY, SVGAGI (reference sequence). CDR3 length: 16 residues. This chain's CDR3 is CASSSVGAGANYGYTF. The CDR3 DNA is TGTGCCAGCAGTTCTGTTGGGGCCGGTGCTAACTATGGCTACACCTTC.

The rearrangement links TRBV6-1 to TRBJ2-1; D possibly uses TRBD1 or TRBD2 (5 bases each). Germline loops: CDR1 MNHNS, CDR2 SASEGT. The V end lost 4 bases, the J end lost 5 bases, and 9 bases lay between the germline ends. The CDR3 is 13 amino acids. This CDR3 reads CASSARENNEQFF. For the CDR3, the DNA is TGTGCCAGCAGTGCCAGGGAGAACAATGAGCAGTTCTTC.